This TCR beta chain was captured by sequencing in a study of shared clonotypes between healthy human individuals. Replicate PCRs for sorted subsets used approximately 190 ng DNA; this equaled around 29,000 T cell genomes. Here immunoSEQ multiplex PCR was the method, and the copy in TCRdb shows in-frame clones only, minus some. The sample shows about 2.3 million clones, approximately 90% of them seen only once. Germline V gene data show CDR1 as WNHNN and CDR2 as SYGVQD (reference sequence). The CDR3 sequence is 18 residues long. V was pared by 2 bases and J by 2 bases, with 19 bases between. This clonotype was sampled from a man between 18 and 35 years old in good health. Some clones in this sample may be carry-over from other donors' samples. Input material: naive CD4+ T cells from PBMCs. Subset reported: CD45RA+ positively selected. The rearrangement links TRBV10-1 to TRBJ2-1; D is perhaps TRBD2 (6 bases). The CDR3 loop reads CASSETPRGGGTYNEQFF. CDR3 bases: TGCGCCAGCAGTGAGACTCCGCGGGGCGGAGGAACCTACAATGAGCAGTTCTTC.